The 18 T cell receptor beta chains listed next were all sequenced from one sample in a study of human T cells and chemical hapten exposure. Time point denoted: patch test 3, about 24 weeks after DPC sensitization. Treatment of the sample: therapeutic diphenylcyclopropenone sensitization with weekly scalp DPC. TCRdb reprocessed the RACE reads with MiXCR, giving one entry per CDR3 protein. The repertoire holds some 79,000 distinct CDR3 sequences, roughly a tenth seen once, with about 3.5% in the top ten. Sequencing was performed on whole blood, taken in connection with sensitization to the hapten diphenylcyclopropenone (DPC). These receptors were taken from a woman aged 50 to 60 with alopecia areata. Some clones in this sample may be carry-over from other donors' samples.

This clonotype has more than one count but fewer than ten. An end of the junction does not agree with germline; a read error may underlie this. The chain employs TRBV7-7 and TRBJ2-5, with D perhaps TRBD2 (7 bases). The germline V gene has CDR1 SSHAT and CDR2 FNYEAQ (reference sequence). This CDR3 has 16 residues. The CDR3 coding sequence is TGTGCTAGCAGCTTAGTGGGGAGGGGGACTGGAGAGACCCAGTACTTC. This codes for CASSLVGRGTGETQYF.

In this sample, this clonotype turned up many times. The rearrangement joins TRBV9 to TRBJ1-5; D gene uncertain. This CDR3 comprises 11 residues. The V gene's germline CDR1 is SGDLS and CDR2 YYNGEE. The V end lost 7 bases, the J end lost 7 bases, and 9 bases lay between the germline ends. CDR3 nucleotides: TGTGCCAGCGGCGACATGCAGCCCCAGCATTTT. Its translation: CASGDMQPQHF. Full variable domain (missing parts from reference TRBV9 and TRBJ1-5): DSGVTQTPKHLITATGQRVTLRCSPRSGDLSVYWYQQSLDQGLQFLIQYYNGEERAKGNILERFSAQQFPDLHSELNLSSLELGDSALYFCASGDMQPQHFGDGTRLSIL.

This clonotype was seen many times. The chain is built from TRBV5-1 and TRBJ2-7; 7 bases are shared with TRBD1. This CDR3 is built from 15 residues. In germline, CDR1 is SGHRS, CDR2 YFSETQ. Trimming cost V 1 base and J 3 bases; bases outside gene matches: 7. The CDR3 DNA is TGCGCCAGCAGCTTGCTCCCGGGACAGAGCTACGAGCAGTACTTC. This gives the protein CASSLLPGQSYEQYF.

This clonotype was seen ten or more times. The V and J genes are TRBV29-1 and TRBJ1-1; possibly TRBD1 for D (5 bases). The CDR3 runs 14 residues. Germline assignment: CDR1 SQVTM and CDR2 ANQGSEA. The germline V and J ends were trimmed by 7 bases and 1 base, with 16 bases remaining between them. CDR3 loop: CSGGGGDGNTEAFF. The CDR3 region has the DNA TGCAGCGGTGGCGGGGGGGACGGGAACACTGAAGCTTTCTTT.

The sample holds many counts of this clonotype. CDR3 nucleotides: TGTGCCAGCTCACTGCGGAAGGGACCAACCGAAGCTTTCTTT. Translating gives CASSLRKGPTEAFF. This chain joins TRBV18 and TRBJ1-1, with D possibly TRBD1 on 5 matching bases. Germline loops: CDR1 KGHSH, CDR2 LQKENI. The CDR3 runs 14 residues. V lost 4 bases and J lost 8, with 17 bases in between.

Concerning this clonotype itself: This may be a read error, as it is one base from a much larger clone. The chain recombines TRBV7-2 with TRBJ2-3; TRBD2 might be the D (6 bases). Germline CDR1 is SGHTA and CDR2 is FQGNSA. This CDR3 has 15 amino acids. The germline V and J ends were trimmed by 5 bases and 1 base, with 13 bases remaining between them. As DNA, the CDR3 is TGTGCCAGCAGCCCGGGACTCCCTGGCACAGATACGCAGTATTTT. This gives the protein CASSPGLPGTDTQYF.

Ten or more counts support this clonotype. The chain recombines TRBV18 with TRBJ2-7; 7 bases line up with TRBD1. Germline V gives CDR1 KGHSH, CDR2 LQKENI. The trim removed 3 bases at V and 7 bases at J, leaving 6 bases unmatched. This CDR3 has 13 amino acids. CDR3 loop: CASSPSRGQEQYF. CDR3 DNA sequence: TGTGCCAGCTCACCGAGTAGGGGGCAGGAGCAGTACTTC.

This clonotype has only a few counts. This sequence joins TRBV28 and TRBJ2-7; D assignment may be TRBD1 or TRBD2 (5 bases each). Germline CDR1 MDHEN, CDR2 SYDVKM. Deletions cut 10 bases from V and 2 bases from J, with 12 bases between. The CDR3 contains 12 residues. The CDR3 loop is CATKGPAYEQYF. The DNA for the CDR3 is TGTGCCACCAAGGGACCCGCCTACGAGCAGTACTTC.

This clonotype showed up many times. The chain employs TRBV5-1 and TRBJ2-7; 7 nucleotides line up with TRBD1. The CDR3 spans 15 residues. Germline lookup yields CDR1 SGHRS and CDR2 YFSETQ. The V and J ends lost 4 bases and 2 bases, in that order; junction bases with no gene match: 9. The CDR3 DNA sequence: TGCGCCAGCAGCCCAACTCCGGGACAGACCTACGAGCAGTACTTC. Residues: CASSPTPGQTYEQYF.

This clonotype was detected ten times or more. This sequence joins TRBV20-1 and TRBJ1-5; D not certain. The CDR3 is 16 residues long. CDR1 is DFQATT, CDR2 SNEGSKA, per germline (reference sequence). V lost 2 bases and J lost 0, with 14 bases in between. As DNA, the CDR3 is TGCAGTGCTAGAAGGTCGGCTGCTCATAGCAATCAGCCCCAGCATTTT. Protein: CSARRSAAHSNQPQHF.

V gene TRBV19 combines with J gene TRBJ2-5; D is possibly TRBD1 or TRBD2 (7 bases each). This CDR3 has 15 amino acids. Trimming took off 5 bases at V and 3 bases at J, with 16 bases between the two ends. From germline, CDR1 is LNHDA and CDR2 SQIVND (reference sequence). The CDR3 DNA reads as TGTGCCAGTAGTGAGGGGGGGACAGCCAAAGAGACCCAGTACTTC. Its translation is CASSEGGTAKETQYF. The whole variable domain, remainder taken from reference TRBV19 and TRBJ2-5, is DGGITQSPKYLFRKEGQNVTLSCEQNLNHDAMYWYRQDPGQGLRLIYYSQIVNDFQKGDIAEGYSVSREKKESFPLTVTSAQKNPTAFYLCASSEGGTAKETQYFGPGTRLLVL.

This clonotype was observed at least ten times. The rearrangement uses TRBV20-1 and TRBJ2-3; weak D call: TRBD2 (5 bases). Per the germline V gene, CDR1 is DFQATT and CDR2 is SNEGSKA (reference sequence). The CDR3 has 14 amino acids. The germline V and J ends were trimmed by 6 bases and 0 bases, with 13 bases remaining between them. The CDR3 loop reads CSARRGRSTDTQYF. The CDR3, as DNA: TGCAGTGCACGACGGGGTAGGAGCACAGATACGCAGTATTTT.

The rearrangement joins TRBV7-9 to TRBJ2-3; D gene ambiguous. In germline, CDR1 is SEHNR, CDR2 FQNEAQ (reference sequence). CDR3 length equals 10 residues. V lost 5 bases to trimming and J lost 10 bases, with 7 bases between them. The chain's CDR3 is CASSPGAQYF. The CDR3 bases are TGTGCCAGCAGCCCGGGCGCGCAGTATTTT.

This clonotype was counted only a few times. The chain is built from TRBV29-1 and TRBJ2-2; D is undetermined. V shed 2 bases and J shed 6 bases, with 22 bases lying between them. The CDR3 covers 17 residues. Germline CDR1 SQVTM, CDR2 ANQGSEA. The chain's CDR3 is CSVEIDFPKRSSGELFF. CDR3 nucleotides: TGCAGCGTTGAAATAGACTTCCCGAAGAGAAGTTCCGGGGAGCTGTTTTTT.

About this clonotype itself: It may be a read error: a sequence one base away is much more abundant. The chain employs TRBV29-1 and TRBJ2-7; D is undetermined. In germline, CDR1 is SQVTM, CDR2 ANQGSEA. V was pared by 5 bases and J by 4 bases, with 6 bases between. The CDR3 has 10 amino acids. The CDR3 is CSVFKYEQYF. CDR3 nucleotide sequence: TGCAGCGTTTTCAAATACGAGCAGTACTTC.

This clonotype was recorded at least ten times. This CDR3 reads CASTPGRAPGPSTDTQYF. CDR3 nucleotides: TGTGCCAGCACCCCCGGGCGGGCCCCAGGCCCTAGCACAGATACGCAGTATTTT. J is TRBJ2-3 and V is TRBV6-5; a weak D match, TRBD2 (5 bases). Germline loops: CDR1 MNHEY, CDR2 SVGAGI. The CDR3 sequence is 18 residues long. Trimming took 7 bases from V and 0 from J, leaving 23 bases between them.

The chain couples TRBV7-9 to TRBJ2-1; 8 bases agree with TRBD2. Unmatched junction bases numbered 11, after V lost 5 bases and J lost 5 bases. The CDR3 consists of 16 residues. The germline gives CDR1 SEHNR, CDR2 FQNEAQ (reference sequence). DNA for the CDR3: TGTGCCAGCAGCACTAATTGGCGGGAGGTTAACAATGAGCAGTTCTTC. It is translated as CASSTNWREVNNEQFF.

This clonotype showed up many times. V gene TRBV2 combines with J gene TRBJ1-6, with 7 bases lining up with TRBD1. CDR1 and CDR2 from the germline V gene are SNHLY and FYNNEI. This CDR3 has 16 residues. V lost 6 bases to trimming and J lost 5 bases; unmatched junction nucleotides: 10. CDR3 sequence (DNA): TGTGCCAGCAGGGGGACAGCTCCTCGAAATAATTCACCCCTCCACTTT. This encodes CASRGTAPRNNSPLHF.